The clone carrying this T cell receptor (beta chain) was observed many times. The antigen is not known. The CDR3 contains 13 residues. Between the trimmed V and J ends, which lost 2 bases and 8 bases, there was a span of 12 bases. From germline, CDR1 is MNHNS and CDR2 SASEGT. Researchers attached unique molecular identifiers to individual cDNA molecules. TCRdb reprocessed the 5' RACE reads via MiXCR and lists one record per CDR3 protein. This table has roughly 71,000 distinct CDR3 sequences, 13% appearing once. This specimen belongs to a study of early T cells in non-severe SARS-CoV-2 infection. The overall study: The sequenced material was bulk RNA from unsorted whole blood, and its chains were unpaired. Study-wide results and caveats: VDJdb matching favored anti-spike CD8 responses, missing private and CD4 specificities.

This TCR was recovered from an adult who was a healthcare worker with PCR-confirmed SARS-CoV-2 infection or an uninfected control (not recorded which). The sequencing sample was made of whole blood. The gene calls are TRBV6-1 and TRBJ1-2; D is unresolved. CDR3 DNA sequence: TGTGCCAGCAGTGAAAGCAGCGGTGGCGGCTACACCTTC. Protein: CASSESSGGGYTF.